What follows is one T cell receptor beta chain and its context. Its target antigen remains unknown. No clone much larger than this one lies a single base away; base qualities are absent. This entry comes from a study of blood T cell repertoires in COVID-19 (dated by TCRdb to about 2020). Some background on the complete study: Collaborator samples came from the United States, Italy and Spain and covered acute and convalescent phases of COVID-19. The material from the prospective study consisted of cDNA or gDNA derived from T cells, B-cell-depleted T cells, or PBMCs. The dataset comprised deeply sampled blood TCRbeta repertoires from subjects exposed to, actively infected with, or recovered from COVID-19. The repertoires were released in a freely available public database meant as a resource for research on the immune response to SARS-CoV-2. The samples were drawn from two sources: the first 160 participants of the ongoing ImmuneRACE study, and 1,000 to 1,500 subjects contributed by 6 global collaborators. A de-identified subject ID, COVID-19 status, age in years and sex were almost always included in the sample metadata. Where HLA class I and class II types were available, the types were taken from metadata supplied by the sample provider, not from assay-based typing.

At one collaborating source in Seattle, patients were enrolled during active infection and were followed longitudinally through the course of disease. Each collaborating institution followed its own protocols to collect whole blood in K2EDTA tubes. For TCRbeta analysis, collaborators shipped samples in one of three forms: frozen whole blood, isolated PBMCs, or DNA extracted from either of those sample types. Study-wide conclusions, independent of this receptor: The quantity of clinical and demographic metadata differed by source and by participant and was supplied without curation.

TCRbeta CDR3 regions were amplified from genomic DNA by means of the immunoSEQ Assay, a bias-controlled multiplex PCR. As for the authors' bioinformatics: Nucleated cell counts per sample were estimated from amplification of reference gene primers within the assay. To quantify the absolute abundance of each unique TCRbeta CDR3 rearrangement, sequence reads were collapsed and filtered. For each sample, productive Simpson clonality was calculated as the square root of Simpson's diversity index across productive rearrangements. TCRdb stores this immuneACCESS table with in-frame sequences only. Part of the clones is absent; in the studies checked, under half of the shortfall reflects unresolved V genes, and no reason is known for the rest. V, J and clone size are those of that table, while D and trimming were read from the DNA. For this sample the table gives around 270,000 clones, of which approximately 85% were detected only once. Of the sample, 0.87% is held by the ten largest clones.

The cysteine opens and the phenylalanine closes a CDR3 of 15 amino acids. The DNA shown is the 45-base CDR3, in frame from base 1. Germline trimming: 8 bases from V, 5 bases from J; junction bases outside gene matches: 2. The germline V gene supplies CDR1 ENHRY and CDR2 SYGVKD. Sequencing input: peripheral blood. The sequence came from a human donor with COVID-19, enrolled during active disease. The donor label of this sample is uncertain. The rearranged chain carries TRBV10-3 and TRBJ2-2; 16 junctional bases match TRBD2. The nucleotide sequence reads as follows: TGTGCCATCGGGACTAGCGGGAGGGAAACCGGGGAGCTGTTTTTT. This is translated as CAIGTSGRETGELFF.